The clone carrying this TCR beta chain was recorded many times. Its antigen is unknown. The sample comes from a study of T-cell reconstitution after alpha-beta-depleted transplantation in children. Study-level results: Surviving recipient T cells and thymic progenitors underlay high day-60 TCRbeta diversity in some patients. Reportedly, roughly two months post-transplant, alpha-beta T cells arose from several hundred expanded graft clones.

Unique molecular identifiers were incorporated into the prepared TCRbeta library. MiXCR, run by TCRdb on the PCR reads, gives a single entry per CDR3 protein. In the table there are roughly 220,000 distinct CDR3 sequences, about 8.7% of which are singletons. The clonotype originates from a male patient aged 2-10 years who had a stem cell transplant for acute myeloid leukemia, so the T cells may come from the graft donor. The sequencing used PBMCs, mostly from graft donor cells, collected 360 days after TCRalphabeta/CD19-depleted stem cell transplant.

The CDR3 sequence is CSATGGSLYNEQFF. The CDR3 nucleotides are TGCAGTGCTACGGGCGGGAGCCTTTACAATGAGCAGTTCTTC. J is TRBJ2-1 and V is TRBV20-1; 7 bases fit TRBD2. CDR1 is DFQATT, CDR2 SNEGSKA, per germline (reference sequence). The length of the CDR3 is 14 residues. Unmatched junction bases numbered 7, after V lost 4 bases and J lost 4 bases.